The T cell receptor (beta chain) under discussion was sequenced for a study of blood T cell repertoires in COVID-19. Repertoires were generated with immunoSEQ multiplex PCR, while TCRdb's copy carries only in-frame clones and drops some. The sample has about 240,000 clones, around 87% seen once. The CDR3 spans 16 residues. The germline V gene has CDR1 MNHEY and CDR2 SMNVEV (reference sequence). V was trimmed by 6 bases and J by 7 bases, leaving 24 bases between them. What was sequenced was peripheral blood. This chain links TRBV27 with TRBJ1-2; a weak D match, TRBD1 (6 bases). The receptor's source is a man aged 55 to 70 who had recovered from COVID-19. Here the CDR3 reads CASRSFLRGTNGGYTF. The CDR3 nucleotides read TGTGCCAGCAGATCTTTTCTCAGGGGAACAAATGGTGGCTACACCTTC.